This T cell receptor (beta chain) was captured in a study of cytomegalovirus exposure and HLA in healthy donors. Turning to the study itself: A data release that came early held approximately 85 million unique TCRs from HLA-typed donors.

About this clone: Its target is unknown.

CDR3 size: 16 residues. V trimming: 6 bases; J trimming: 6 bases; junction bases outside the gene matches: 12. Germline assignment: CDR1 SEHNR and CDR2 FQNEAQ (reference sequence). PCR primers comprised 60 Vbeta and 13 Jbeta primers. The repertoire was sequenced with immunoSEQ multiplex PCR; TCRdb's copy has only in-frame clones and lacks some. This table holds approximately 68,000 clones, around 74% found once. General study results and limits: Apparent HLA restriction characterized most CMV-associated TCR beta chains in a later analysis.

The TCR comes from a woman aged 25 to 39 in good health and CMV-seropositive. Sequencing input: PBMCs. This chain joins TRBV7-9 and TRBJ2-1, with TRBD1 identical over 9 bases. The CDR3 DNA reads as TGTGCCAGCAGTCAAAGGGGGGACAGGGCTTCCAATGAGCAGTTCTTC. Protein sequence: CASSQRGDRASNEQFF.